These 27 T cell receptor beta chains were sequenced from one sample in a study of molecular identifiers for immune sequencing clone quantification. TCRdb called the PCR reads again in MiXCR, with one record for every CDR3 protein. The sample comprises about 320,000 distinct CDR3 sequences, about 21% of which are singletons, and approximately 0.85% rests with the top ten. Sequenced sample: naive CD8+ T cells from blood, with Jurkat cell RNA spiked in. Subset specified: FACS-sorted CD8+CD4-CCR7+CD45RA+ naive T cells. Receptors were obtained from a human donor in good health. Some libraries in this study had Jurkat cell RNA spiked in.

At least ten counts were recorded for this clonotype. This rearrangement joins TRBV7-9 to TRBJ2-5; D is undetermined. Germline values: CDR1 SEHNR, CDR2 FQNEAQ (reference sequence). Trimming shortened V by 6 bases and J by 5 bases, and 10 bases separated the two germline ends. CDR3 length equals 12 residues. CDR3 sequence: CASRDLSETQYF. The CDR3 DNA is TGTGCCAGCAGAGACCTGTCGGAGACCCAGTACTTC.

The rearrangement uses TRBV6-6 and TRBJ2-5, with no clear D. The CDR3 is 14 amino acids. V lost 0 bases and J lost 2, with 7 bases in between. The V gene's germline CDR1 is MNHNY and CDR2 SVGAGI (reference sequence). The CDR3: CASSYSWGQETQYF. For the CDR3, the DNA is TGTGCCAGCAGTTACTCGTGGGGACAAGAGACCCAGTACTTC.

This clonotype has ten or more counts. The chain combines TRBV27 with TRBJ1-3; no definite D call. The CDR3 is made up of 14 amino acids. Germline CDR1 is MNHEY and CDR2 is SMNVEV (reference sequence). Trimming removed 5 bases from V and 0 bases from J, with 8 bases in between. In DNA, the CDR3 is TGTGCCAGCAGTCCGTCCTTCTCTGGAAACACCATATATTTT. It translates to CASSPSFSGNTIYF.

As to this clonotype: This could be a read error, since a much larger clone is one nucleotide away. Given the absence of the conserved phenylalanine or tryptophan at the CDR3 end, a read error is likely. The CDR3 nucleotides read TGTGCCAGCAGCTCCGAAGATTCAGGGACAGGGGTAGAGACCCAGTACTCC. It encodes CASSSEDSGTGVETQYS. The chain carries TRBV5-6 and TRBJ2-5, with 10 positions matching TRBD1. The CDR3 is 17 amino acids. Trimming removed 3 bases from V and 4 bases from J; junction bases left unmatched: 12. The germline V gene has CDR1 SGHDT and CDR2 YYEEEE.

At least ten counts were recorded for this clonotype. This chain connects TRBV7-6 to TRBJ2-7; 7 bases align to TRBD2. Germline values: CDR1 SGHVS, CDR2 FNYEAQ. Losses at the gene ends were 1 base for V and 2 bases for J; bases not matched to a gene: 2. The CDR3 loop spans 14 amino acids. Here the CDR3 reads CASSLGAGAYEQYF. CDR3 DNA: TGTGCCAGCAGCTTAGGCGCGGGGGCCTACGAGCAGTACTTC.

Concerning this clonotype itself: A much larger clone lies a single base off, so this may be a read error. The gene calls are TRBV9 and TRBJ1-1; D gene ambiguous. This CDR3 spans 13 amino acids. Trimming stripped 7 bases from V and 1 base from J, with 11 bases between. Germline assignment: CDR1 SGDLS and CDR2 YYNGEE. CDR3 region: CASGAHRNTEAFF. The DNA for the CDR3 is TGTGCCAGCGGCGCCCACAGGAACACTGAAGCTTTCTTT. Supplemented by reference TRBV9 and TRBJ1-1, the full variable domain reads DSGVTQTPKHLITATGQRVTLRCSPRSGDLSVYWYQQSLDQGLQFLIQYYNGEERAKGNILERFSAQQFPDLHSELNLSSLELGDSALYFCASGAHRNTEAFFGQGTRLTVV.

This clonotype appeared many times. The gene calls are TRBV30 and TRBJ2-3; no clear D gene. The CDR3 contains 12 residues. CDR1 is GTSNPN, CDR2 SVGIG, per germline (reference sequence). V lost 0 bases to trimming and J lost 4 bases, with 5 bases between them. CDR3 sequence (DNA): TGTGCCTGGAGTGTCTGGGCAGATACGCAGTATTTT. It translates to CAWSVWADTQYF.

This clonotype was seen a handful of times. The J gene is TRBJ2-7, the V gene TRBV19; the match to TRBD2 covers 7 bases. The CDR3 has 17 residues. The junction had 13 bases not matched to a gene; V was cut back by 3 bases and J by 2 bases. Germline-derived CDR1 and CDR2 are LNHDA and SQIVND (reference sequence). As DNA, the CDR3 is TGTGCCAGTAGTATGGGGATTGGCACCGGGACTACCTACGAGCAGTACTTC. Its protein is CASSMGIGTGTTYEQYF.

This clonotype was recorded many times. V and J are TRBV7-2 and TRBJ2-1; D uncertain. CDR1 and CDR2 from the germline V gene are SGHTA and FQGNSA. CDR3 length: 12 residues. Trimming removed 2 bases at V and 4 bases at J, with 3 bases between. Written as DNA, the CDR3 is TGTGCCAGCAGCTTACAGTACAATGAGCAGTTCTTC. The encoded protein is CASSLQYNEQFF.

Note on this clonotype: It may be a read error: a sequence one base away is much more abundant. This rearrangement joins TRBV21-1 to TRBJ1-5. TRBV21-1 is marked as a pseudogene. The CDR3 consists of 14 residues. CDR3 in DNA: TGTGCCAGCGCTGAGCGGGGGGCTGGTCAGCCCCAGCATTTT. Translating it yields CASAERGAGQPQHF.

This clonotype came up a few times. This chain's CDR3 is CASAPAGSSYNSPLHF. The CDR3 DNA reads as TGTGCTAGTGCCCCGGCGGGGAGCTCCTATAATTCACCCCTCCACTTT. The rearrangement joins TRBV12-5 to TRBJ1-6; no definite D call. This CDR3 has 16 residues. Germline V gene sequence: CDR1 LGHNT, CDR2 FRNRAP. Trimming took 7 bases from V and 0 from J, leaving 13 bases between them.

This clonotype was recorded a few times. The chain carries TRBV9 and TRBJ1-6; 7 positions match TRBD1. CDR3 length: 15 residues. The V segment lost 4 bases and the J segment 1 base; nucleotides outside the gene matches: 2. In germline, CDR1 is SGDLS, CDR2 YYNGEE. CDR3 bases: TGTGCCAGCAGCCCGGACAGGTCCTATAATTCACCCCTCCACTTT. Translated: CASSPDRSYNSPLHF.

This clonotype was seen at least ten times. This rearrangement joins TRBV19 to TRBJ1-5, with no clear D. Germline V gene data show CDR1 as LNHDA and CDR2 as SQIVND (reference sequence). Between the trimmed V and J ends, which lost 0 bases and 1 base, there was a span of 10 bases. The CDR3 consists of 16 residues. The CDR3 region is CASSIDLGLSNQPQHF. Written as DNA, the CDR3 is TGTGCCAGTAGTATAGATCTAGGGCTCAGCAATCAGCCCCAGCATTTT.

The rearrangement uses TRBV5-1 and TRBJ2-7; maybe TRBD2 (6 bases). The CDR3 loop spans 16 amino acids. V lost 0 bases, J lost 6 bases, and 19 bases lay in between. Germline V gene sequence: CDR1 SGHRS, CDR2 YFSETQ. The CDR3 DNA sequence: TGCGCCAGCAGCTTGGCGGGACTCTCGGAGGTCCGCGAGCAGTACTTC. As protein: CASSLAGLSEVREQYF.

This clonotype was seen repeatedly, ten times or more. J is TRBJ2-7 and V is TRBV28, with unresolved D. Per germline, CDR1 MDHEN and CDR2 SYDVKM. There are 13 residues in the CDR3. V was clipped by 3 bases and J by 5 bases, with 11 bases between them. CDR3 region: CASSFRGTHEQYF. The CDR3 DNA sequence: TGTGCCAGCAGTTTCAGAGGTACCCACGAGCAGTACTTC.

The chain couples TRBV24-1 to TRBJ2-1; the D is unclear. CDR1 and CDR2 (germline): KGHDR, SFDVKD. This CDR3 is built from 13 residues. Trimming removed 2 bases at V and 4 bases at J, with 5 bases between. The CDR3 loop is CATSDSKYNEQFF. In nucleotides, the CDR3 is TGTGCCACCAGTGATTCGAAGTACAATGAGCAGTTCTTC.

This clonotype was counted between two and nine times. The chain employs TRBV30 and TRBJ2-7, with D perhaps TRBD2 (6 bases). The germline V gene encodes CDR1 GTSNPN and CDR2 SVGIG (reference sequence). CDR3 size: 15 residues. With 2 bases removed from V and 1 base from J, the gap between germline ends came to 15 bases. CDR3 region: CAWSQPGLGSYEQYF. CDR3 sequence (DNA): TGTGCCTGGAGTCAGCCGGGACTGGGGTCCTACGAGCAGTACTTC.

There are many counts of this clonotype. The chain recombines TRBV30 with TRBJ2-7; the D is unclear. Trimming left V 1 base short and J 0 bases short, with 1 base between. Germline CDR1 reads GTSNPN; CDR2 reads SVGIG (reference sequence). The CDR3 has 11 residues. DNA for the CDR3: TGTGCCTGGAGTGCCTCCTACGAGCAGTACTTC. It codes for CAWSASYEQYF.

The chain couples TRBV4-3 to TRBJ1-5; 9 positions match TRBD1. The CDR3 spans 14 residues. Germline CDR1 and CDR2: LGHNA and YSLEER. V shed 3 bases and J 9 bases; nucleotides not matched to a gene: 6. The DNA for the CDR3 is TGCGCCAGCAGCCAGGGACAGGGCTTTTTGCCCCAGCATTTT. It translates to CASSQGQGFLPQHF.

Many counts were recorded for this clonotype. The gene calls are TRBV12-3 or TRBV12-4 and TRBJ2-7; 9 bases are shared with TRBD1. The CDR3 is 16 residues long. Unmatched junction bases numbered 14, after V lost 5 bases and J lost 6 bases. The CDR3 region is CASSNYPGQGVGEQYF. CDR3 coding DNA: TGTGCCAGCAGTAACTACCCGGGACAGGGTGTAGGCGAGCAGTACTTC.

Many counts were recorded for this clonotype. The gene calls are TRBV4-1 and TRBJ2-3, with 8 positions matching TRBD2. Germline CDR1 and CDR2: MGHRA and YSYEKL. This CDR3 has 17 amino acids. Trimming removed 0 bases from V and 5 bases from J; junction bases left unmatched: 10. As DNA, the CDR3 is TGCGCCAGCAGCCAAGAAGTGGGGCGGGGGGTCATAGATACGCAGTATTTT. Protein: CASSQEVGRGVIDTQYF.

This clonotype has only one observation. Being one base from a much bigger clone, this may be a read error. The CDR3 sequence is CASSDGTGQRPQHF. The CDR3 DNA is TGTGCCAGCAGCGATGGGACAGGACAACGGCCCCAGCATTTT. V and J are TRBV7-9 and TRBJ1-5, with TRBD1 identical over 8 bases. CDR1 is SEHNR and CDR2 is FQNEAQ in the germline V gene (reference sequence). CDR3 length: 14 residues. With 5 bases clipped from V and 9 bases from J, the junction kept 9 bases outside the gene matches.

This clonotype was counted at least ten times. The chain links TRBV27 to TRBJ2-1; 11 bases line up with TRBD2. Germline V gene lookup returns CDR1 MNHEY and CDR2 SMNVEV (reference sequence). The CDR3 has 15 amino acids. Trimming removed 8 bases from V and 3 bases from J; junction bases left unmatched: 6. CDR3 residues: CASGYSGGGYNEQFF. The CDR3 DNA reads as TGTGCCAGCGGATATAGCGGGGGGGGCTACAATGAGCAGTTCTTC.

Remarks on this clonotype: Without the conserved terminal phenylalanine or tryptophan, this CDR3 likely stems from a read error. The J gene is TRBJ2-7, the V gene TRBV7-2; no definite D call. Germline V lookup: CDR1 SGHTA, CDR2 FQGNSA. Trimming took 5 bases from V and 2 from J, leaving 7 bases between them. The length of the CDR3 is 12 residues. CDR3 sequence: CASSPRTYEQYL. In nucleotides, the CDR3 is TGTGCCAGCAGCCCACGTACCTACGAGCAGTACCTC.

This clonotype was found many times. This chain connects TRBV6-5 to TRBJ2-3; TRBD1 matches at 8 bases. Trimming at V came to 2 bases and at J to 0 bases, leaving 10 bases not matched to a gene. This CDR3 contains 18 residues. CDR1 MNHEY and CDR2 SVGAGI come from the germline V gene. The chain's CDR3 is CASSYTRSTGDSTDTQYF. The DNA for the CDR3 is TGTGCCAGCAGTTACACCCGATCGACAGGGGATAGCACAGATACGCAGTATTTT.

This clonotype was seen at least ten times. V gene TRBV2 combines with J gene TRBJ1-1; TRBD1 aligns across 7 bases. There are 14 residues in the CDR3. J lost 3 bases, V lost 4 bases, and 5 bases had no gene match. CDR1 SNHLY and CDR2 FYNNEI come from the germline V gene. The CDR3 DNA sequence: TGTGCCAGCAGTGGAGCAGGGGGGTACACTGAAGCTTTCTTT. Translation gives CASSGAGGYTEAFF.

This chain connects TRBV5-6 to TRBJ1-1; 9 positions agree with TRBD1. In germline, CDR1 is SGHDT, CDR2 YYEEEE. The CDR3 totals 16 residues. V lost 2 bases and J lost 3; bases outside the gene matches: 8. The CDR3: CASSLITGGADTEAFF. CDR3 DNA: TGTGCCAGCAGCTTAATTACAGGGGGCGCGGACACTGAAGCTTTCTTT.